This TCR beta chain was identified during a study of Ad26.COV2.S vaccination and SARS-CoV-2 variants. Overall study: Recipients of Ad26.COV2.S got it intramuscularly, once or twice 56 days apart.

Germline V gives CDR1 KGHSH, CDR2 LQKENI. The V gene lost 6 bases and the J gene lost 0 bases, with 12 bases spanning the gap. CDR3 size: 14 residues. Method: immunoSEQ multiplex PCR; TCRdb's copy keeps in-frame clones and lacks some. This sample has some 340,000 clones, with about 86% found just once. Documented treatment: about 20 received Ad26.COV2.S at low or high dose, single or two shots; several received placebo; per-sample allocation not given. After the first vaccine or placebo injection, samples were drawn on day 63. This chain joins TRBV18 and TRBJ2-7; either TRBD1 or TRBD2 may supply D (5 bases each). The receptor was derived from a person aged 18 to 65 who received the Ad26.COV2.S COVID-19 vaccine or a placebo. Sequences were derived from peripheral blood, sampled in a trial of Ad26.COV2.S vaccine versus placebo. Here the CDR3 reads CASSLGTDSYEQYF. The CDR3 bases are TGTGCCAGCTCCCTCGGGACGGACTCCTACGAGCAGTACTTC.